Following are 29 T cell receptor beta chains from one sample sequenced in a study of CD8+ T cells in alopecia areata. Extracted RNA was reverse transcribed, and the resulting cDNA served as sequencing template. Sequenced by immunoSEQ multiplex PCR; TCRdb stores in-frame clones only, minus some. This sample yields about 160,000 clones, of which 87% are seen a single time; about 14% belongs to the top ten. The sample in question was CD8+ T cells sorted from blood, obtained at week 0. These receptors all come from a human donor with alopecia areata.

The chain has TRBV18 and TRBJ2-4; the match to TRBD1 covers 8 bases. This CDR3 contains 14 residues. Trimming took 6 bases from V and 8 from J; bases not matched to a gene: 9. From germline, CDR1 is KGHSH and CDR2 LQKENI. This CDR3 reads CASSAPDRADIQYF. The DNA of the CDR3 is TGTGCCAGCTCCGCTCCGGACAGGGCGGACATTCAGTACTTC.

Regarding this clone: Other nucleotide sequences from this sample produce the same CDR3. The rearrangement uses TRBV18 and TRBJ2-4, with D maybe TRBD1 (5 bases). The germline gives CDR1 KGHSH, CDR2 LQKENI. The CDR3 is 16 amino acids. Trimming cost V 6 bases and J 6 bases, with 21 bases left between them. CDR3 region: CASSPIGHLISNIQYF. The CDR3 DNA reads TGTGCCAGCTCGCCAATCGGACACCTCATTTCAAACATTCAGTACTTC. Drawing the rest from reference TRBV18 and TRBJ2-4, the complete variable domain is NAGVMQNPRHLVRRRGQEARLRCSPMKGHSHVYWYRQLPEEGLKFMVYLQKENIIDESGMPKERFSAEFPKEGPSILRIQQVVRGDSAAYFCASSPIGHLISNIQYFGAGTRLSVL.

This chain uses TRBV5-6 with TRBJ2-5, with a weak D call TRBD2 (5 bases). The J call may be in error: the DNA end matches TRBJ2-7 better. The CDR3 loop spans 13 amino acids. Germline V lookup: CDR1 SGHDT, CDR2 YYEEEE. The CDR3 here is CASSLGTDYEQYF. CDR3 in DNA: TGTGCCAGCAGCTTGGGGACTGATTACGAGCAGTACTTC.

The chain is built from TRBV5-4 and TRBJ2-2, with 9 bases lining up with TRBD2. V lost 4 bases and J lost 5; bases outside the gene matches: 6. CDR1 is SGHNT and CDR2 is YYREEE in the germline V gene (reference sequence). This CDR3 has 15 residues. The CDR3 DNA is TGTGCCAGCAGCGTAGCGGGAGAGGGGACCGGGGAGCTGTTTTTT. The encoded protein is CASSVAGEGTGELFF.

The rearrangement joins TRBV28 to TRBJ2-5; no clear D gene. The end of the DNA aligns better with TRBJ2-7, so the J call may be wrong. The CDR3 extends over 12 amino acids. The germline V gene has CDR1 MDHEN and CDR2 SYDVKM. CDR3: CASSLTVFEQYF. DNA of the CDR3: TGTGCCAGCAGTTTAACGGTCTTCGAGCAGTACTTC.

The V and J genes are TRBV7-9 and TRBJ1-2; no reliable D call. The CDR3 has 12 amino acids. Germline CDR1 and CDR2: SEHNR and FQNEAQ (reference sequence). Trimming pared 1 base from V and 7 bases from J, leaving 7 bases between. CDR3 residues: CASSLGVLGYTF. The DNA of the CDR3 is TGTGCCAGCAGCTTAGGCGTCCTTGGCTACACCTTC.

The chain's CDR3 is CASSYSGSVEQYF. The CDR3 DNA reads TGTGCCAGCAGTTACTCAGGTAGCGTTGAGCAGTACTTC. V gene TRBV6-5 combines with J gene TRBJ2-7, with D perhaps TRBD2 (5 bases). Trimming removed 0 bases at V and 7 bases at J, with 10 bases between. The CDR3 length is 13 residues. Germline V gene data show CDR1 as MNHEY and CDR2 as SVGAGI.

The chain joins TRBV2 to TRBJ2-1; D gene unclear. The CDR3 loop spans 15 amino acids. Per germline, CDR1 SNHLY and CDR2 FYNNEI. The ends were cut back, 2 bases at V and 5 bases at J, with 13 bases in the middle. The CDR3 loop reads CASSELRQRNNEQFF. DNA of the CDR3: TGTGCCAGCAGTGAACTTCGGCAAAGGAACAATGAGCAGTTCTTC.

This chain connects TRBV5-4 to TRBJ2-3, with a weak D call TRBD1 (6 bases). The V end was cut by 1 base, the J end by 0 bases, with 6 bases between. There are 14 residues in the CDR3. CDR1 is SGHNT, CDR2 YYREEE, per germline (reference sequence). CDR3 protein: CASSLRGSTDTQYF. The CDR3 nucleotides read TGTGCCAGCAGCTTGAGGGGGAGCACAGATACGCAGTATTTT.

This sequence joins TRBV7-9 and TRBJ2-1, with a tentative D call TRBD2 (6 bases). The CDR3 sequence is 19 residues long. V gave up 4 bases and J gave up 6 bases, with 28 bases separating them. In germline, CDR1 is SEHNR, CDR2 FQNEAQ (reference sequence). In nucleotides, the CDR3 is TGTGCCAGCAGCTACCCTCCGGGTCCGGGAGTCCTTTCCCGCAATGAGCAGTTCTTC. Protein: CASSYPPGPGVLSRNEQFF.

V is TRBV29-1 and J is TRBJ1-1; possibly TRBD1 for D (5 bases). CDR1 and CDR2 from the germline V gene are SQVTM and ANQGSEA. V was cut by 4 bases and J by 6 bases, with 15 bases left in between. The CDR3 sequence is 13 residues long. The CDR3 DNA sequence: TGCAGCGTTGTGGGGGTAAATACGCCTGAAGCTTTCTTT. Protein: CSVVGVNTPEAFF. Based on the CDR3 plus reference TRBV29-1 and TRBJ1-1, the full variable domain is SAVISQKPSRDICQRGTSLTIQCQVDSQVTMMFWYRQQPGQSLTLIATANQGSEATYESGFVIDKFPISRPNLTFSTLTVSNMSPEDSSIYLCSVVGVNTPEAFFGQGTRLTVV.

CDR3 protein: CASSPVGGDTDTQYF. Written as DNA, the CDR3 is TGTGCCAGCTCACCAGTAGGAGGGGACACAGATACGCAGTATTTT. This rearrangement joins TRBV18 to TRBJ2-3, with D possibly being TRBD2 (6 bases). The ends were cut back, 2 bases at V and 2 bases at J, with 11 bases in the middle. The germline gives CDR1 KGHSH, CDR2 LQKENI. CDR3 length equals 15 residues. The full variable domain, in which reference TRBV18 and TRBJ2-3 provide the parts outside the CDR3, is NAGVMQNPRHLVRRRGQEARLRCSPMKGHSHVYWYRQLPEEGLKFMVYLQKENIIDESGMPKERFSAEFPKEGPSILRIQQVVRGDSAAYFCASSPVGGDTDTQYFGPGTRLTVL.

CDR3 nucleotide sequence: TGTGCCAGCAGCGCGACTAGCGGGGTCACGGATACGCAGTATTTT. Translating it yields CASSATSGVTDTQYF. This chain uses TRBV7-7 with TRBJ2-3; 11 bases are a match to TRBD2. J gave up 6 bases and V 5 bases, and 7 bases lay outside the gene matches. The CDR3 covers 15 residues. Germline V lookup: CDR1 SSHAT, CDR2 FNYEAQ (reference sequence). The full variable domain, completed using reference TRBV7-7 and TRBJ2-3, is GAGVSQSPRYKVTKRGQDVTLRCDPISSHATLYWYQQALGQGPEFLTYFNYEAQPDKSGLPSDRFSAERPEGSISTLTIQRTEQRDSAMYRCASSATSGVTDTQYFGPGTRLTVL.

The chain carries TRBV7-9 and TRBJ2-3, with 10 bases identical to TRBD1. V lost 5 bases, J lost 5 bases, and 7 bases stayed unmatched. The CDR3 runs to 15 residues. Germline V gene data show CDR1 as SEHNR and CDR2 as FQNEAQ (reference sequence). The CDR3 DNA reads TGTGCCAGCAGCCCGGGACAGGGGAAACTAGATACGCAGTATTTT. As protein: CASSPGQGKLDTQYF.

The chain joins TRBV7-9 to TRBJ1-6; D unclear. V lost 4 bases and J lost 6, with 7 bases in between. The V gene's germline CDR1 is SEHNR and CDR2 FQNEAQ (reference sequence). The CDR3 totals 13 residues. DNA for the CDR3: TGTGCCAGCAGCTCCTGGGGTAATTCACCCCTCCACTTT. Its translation: CASSSWGNSPLHF.

The genes are TRBV13 and TRBJ2-1; D may be TRBD2 (5 bases). This CDR3 is 15 amino acids long. The V end lost 0 bases, the J end lost 5 bases, and 11 bases lay between the germline ends. Germline CDR1 PRHDT, CDR2 FYEKMQ (reference sequence). CDR3 amino acids: CASSLGAGGHNEQFF. CDR3 nucleotide sequence: TGTGCCAGCAGCTTAGGGGCAGGAGGACACAATGAGCAGTTCTTC.

The V gene is TRBV7-2, the J gene TRBJ2-7; D possibly corresponds to TRBD1 (6 bases). This CDR3 has 16 residues. V was pared by 5 bases and J by 1 base, with 18 bases between. Germline V gene sequence: CDR1 SGHTA, CDR2 FQGNSA. The CDR3, as DNA: TGTGCCAGCAGCGCCCGCCCCGGGACAAGTTCCTACGAGCAGTACTTC. Translating it yields CASSARPGTSSYEQYF.

The chain joins TRBV7-3 to TRBJ2-1; TRBD2 matches 11 bases. CDR1 is SGHTA, CDR2 FQGTGA, per germline. V gave up 6 bases and J gave up 3 bases; unmatched junction bases: 4. CDR3 length: 15 amino acids. The CDR3 region has the DNA TGTGCCAGCAGAGATACTAGCGGGAGCTACAATGAGCAGTTCTTC. Protein product: CASRDTSGSYNEQFF.

The chain employs TRBV6-4 and TRBJ2-3; tentative D call: TRBD2 (6 bases). V was pared by 4 bases and J by 0 bases, with 11 bases between. The germline gives CDR1 MRHNA, CDR2 SNTAGT. The CDR3 runs to 15 residues. The CDR3 protein is CASSVQAGSTDTQYF. As DNA, the CDR3 is TGTGCCAGCAGTGTTCAAGCGGGTAGCACAGATACGCAGTATTTT.

The chain joins TRBV20-1 to TRBJ2-1; no clear D gene. V dropped 6 bases and J dropped 8 bases, with 11 bases sitting between them. The germline V gene has CDR1 DFQATT and CDR2 SNEGSKA (reference sequence). The CDR3 totals 11 residues. The chain's CDR3 is CSATGYDEQFF. CDR3 sequence (DNA): TGCAGTGCAACCGGTTACGATGAGCAGTTCTTC.

This chain connects TRBV19 to TRBJ2-1; TRBD2 is a possible D gene (6 bases). V was pared by 2 bases and J by 7 bases, with 18 bases between. Germline lookup yields CDR1 LNHDA and CDR2 SQIVND (reference sequence). There are 16 residues in the CDR3. The DNA for the CDR3 is TGTGCCAGTAGTATATCGGGACTTCACTTCCAGAATGAGCAGTTCTTC. Protein product: CASSISGLHFQNEQFF. Full variable domain (outside the CDR3, taken from reference TRBV19 and TRBJ2-1): DGGITQSPKYLFRKEGQNVTLSCEQNLNHDAMYWYRQDPGQGLRLIYYSQIVNDFQKGDIAEGYSVSREKKESFPLTVTSAQKNPTAFYLCASSISGLHFQNEQFFGPGTRLTVL.

The chain employs TRBV6-1 and TRBJ2-6; D not certain. The ends were cut back, 1 base at V and 0 bases at J, with 10 bases in the middle. Germline V gene data show CDR1 as MNHNS and CDR2 as SASEGT. The CDR3 is made up of 17 amino acids. The CDR3: CASSEVGHSSGANVLTF. The CDR3 DNA follows: TGTGCCAGCAGTGAAGTTGGCCATAGCTCTGGGGCCAACGTCCTGACTTTC.

The J gene is TRBJ1-2, the V gene TRBV18, with TRBD1 identical over 9 bases. CDR1 and CDR2 from the germline V gene are KGHSH and LQKENI. The CDR3 covers 16 residues. The ends lost 3 bases at V and 0 bases at J; junction bases unmatched: 5. The CDR3 DNA reads as TGTGCCAGCTCACCCGCCGGGACAGGGACTAACTATGGCTACACCTTC. Its protein is CASSPAGTGTNYGYTF. The full variable domain, its missing parts supplied by reference TRBV18 and TRBJ1-2, is NAGVMQNPRHLVRRRGQEARLRCSPMKGHSHVYWYRQLPEEGLKFMVYLQKENIIDESGMPKERFSAEFPKEGPSILRIQQVVRGDSAAYFCASSPAGTGTNYGYTFGSGTRLTVV.

The genes are TRBV6-1 and TRBJ1-1, with D tentatively TRBD1 (5 bases). CDR1 and CDR2 (germline): MNHNS, SASEGT. This CDR3 is built from 14 residues. Trimming left V 4 bases short and J 6 bases short, with 15 bases between. The CDR3 DNA reads TGTGCCAGCAGTGGACGGGAGGGGTTTTCTGAAGCTTTCTTT. Protein: CASSGREGFSEAFF.

This chain uses TRBV5-1 with TRBJ2-2; D perhaps matches TRBD1 (5 bases). The germline V and J ends were trimmed by 0 bases and 1 base, with 7 bases remaining between them. The CDR3 covers 15 residues. Germline lookup yields CDR1 SGHRS and CDR2 YFSETQ. CDR3 nucleotides: TGCGCCAGCAGCTTGGCCACAGGGAACACCGGGGAGCTGTTTTTT. It is translated as CASSLATGNTGELFF.

The chain couples TRBV29-1 to TRBJ2-1; D may be TRBD2 (7 bases). Trimming removed 7 bases from V and 9 bases from J, with 19 bases in between. There are 13 residues in the CDR3. Germline CDR1 and CDR2: SQVTM and ANQGSEA. The CDR3 DNA is TGCAGCGCCCACTTAGGGGGGGCGGGTGAGCAGTTCTTC. Translation gives CSAHLGGAGEQFF.

This chain uses TRBV29-1 with TRBJ2-7; 7 bases are a match to TRBD1. CDR3 length: 16 amino acids. Germline V gives CDR1 SQVTM, CDR2 ANQGSEA. The V segment lost 3 bases and the J segment 3 bases; nucleotides outside the gene matches: 14. DNA for the CDR3: TGCAGCGTTGAGGGATTCGACCGGGACAGAGACTACGAGCAGTACTTC. The encoded protein is CSVEGFDRDRDYEQYF.

This rearrangement joins TRBV7-8 to TRBJ2-3; D is possibly TRBD1 (6 bases). From germline, CDR1 is SGHVS and CDR2 FQNEAQ. The CDR3 runs 16 residues. V was cut by 1 base and J by 4 bases, with 15 bases left in between. CDR3 bases: TGTGCCAGCAGCTTAGAGCCGGCAGGGGATGCAGATACGCAGTATTTT. This gives the protein CASSLEPAGDADTQYF.

V gene TRBV6-1 combines with J gene TRBJ2-1; TRBD1 might be the D (5 bases). CDR1 and CDR2 (germline): MNHNS, SASEGT. V lost 0 bases and J lost 2, with 11 bases in between. The CDR3 has 16 amino acids. The CDR3 is CASSEADSTTYNEQFF. The CDR3 DNA sequence: TGTGCCAGCAGTGAAGCCGACAGTACAACCTACAATGAGCAGTTCTTC.